This section outlines one TCR beta chain sequence together with its context. This entry belongs to a study of blood T cell repertoires in COVID-19. About the study: There were acute and convalescent COVID-19 samples, and they came from the United States, Italy and Spain.

The assay was immunoSEQ multiplex PCR, and TCRdb's table has in-frame clones only and misses some. The repertoire holds around 260,000 clones, with around 86% as singletons. Trimming shortened V by 0 bases and J by 0 bases, and 8 bases separated the two germline ends. CDR1 is LNHDA, CDR2 SQIVND, per germline (reference sequence). The CDR3 is 15 residues long. The sequencing input was peripheral blood. The origin of this receptor is a man aged 35-49 years who had recovered from COVID-19. This chain connects TRBV19 to TRBJ1-1; D not resolved. CDR3 in DNA: TGTGCCAGTAGTATAGATCCAATCATGAACACTGAAGCTTTCTTT. Protein: CASSIDPIMNTEAFF. Looking up the rest from reference TRBV19 and TRBJ1-1 gives the full variable domain: DGGITQSPKYLFRKEGQNVTLSCEQNLNHDAMYWYRQDPGQGLRLIYYSQIVNDFQKGDIAEGYSVSREKKESFPLTVTSAQKNPTAFYLCASSIDPIMNTEAFFGQGTRLTVV.